These 5 T cell receptor beta chains were sequenced from one sample in a study of T cells after yellow fever vaccination. TCRdb re-analysed the 5' RACE reads in MiXCR, keeping a single row per CDR3 protein. The sample shows about 340,000 distinct CDR3 sequences, roughly 9.4% of them seen only once. This material consisted of PBMCs, taken on the day of the first yellow fever vaccination. The source is a young man who received the YFV17D yellow fever vaccine.

This clonotype turned up a few times. This chain links TRBV4-3 with TRBJ2-3, with 11 bases aligning to TRBD2. V was clipped by 4 bases and J by 0 bases; unmatched bases: 6. CDR3 size: 17 residues. Germline CDR1 reads LGHNA; CDR2 reads YSLEER. The CDR3 region is CASSPRVAGGSTDTQYF. CDR3 nucleotide sequence: TGCGCCAGCAGCCCCCGGGTAGCGGGGGGGAGCACAGATACGCAGTATTTT.

This clonotype was seen only a few times. The chain employs TRBV5-1 and TRBJ2-5; the match to TRBD1 covers 7 bases. CDR1 and CDR2 (germline): SGHRS, YFSETQ. The V gene end was trimmed by 4 bases and the J gene end by 2 bases; junction bases not matched to a gene: 5. This CDR3 spans 14 amino acids. CDR3 in DNA: TGCGCCAGCAGCGTTTTCAGGGGGCAAGAGACCCAGTACTTC. As protein: CASSVFRGQETQYF.

V gene TRBV20-1 combines with J gene TRBJ2-3, with TRBD2 matching over 11 bases. The V segment lost 5 bases and the J segment 4 bases; nucleotides outside the gene matches: 2. This CDR3 has 13 amino acids. The germline CDR1 and CDR2 sequences are DFQATT and SNEGSKA (reference sequence). The CDR3 loop is CSAQLAGADTQYF. For the CDR3, the DNA is TGCAGTGCTCAACTAGCGGGGGCAGATACGCAGTATTTT.

The CDR3 bases are TGTGCCAGCAGTTACGGGACAGGGGGCAACACTGAAGCTTTCTTT. This sequence encodes CASSYGTGGNTEAFF. The V gene is TRBV6-5, the J gene TRBJ1-1; 12 bases line up with TRBD1. CDR1 MNHEY and CDR2 SVGAGI come from the germline V gene. The V gene end was trimmed by 2 bases and the J gene end by 2 bases; junction bases not matched to a gene: 0. This CDR3 spans 15 amino acids.

This clonotype was seen ten or more times. The chain carries TRBV5-1 and TRBJ1-2; D is unclear. The CDR3 spans 13 residues. The ends were cut back, 0 bases at V and 2 bases at J, with 5 bases in the middle. CDR1 and CDR2 from the germline V gene are SGHRS and YFSETQ. Here the CDR3 DNA reads TGCGCCAGCAGCTTGGCCGAGAACTATGGCTACACCTTC. Protein product: CASSLAENYGYTF.